These 14 T cell receptor beta chains originate from one sample sequenced in a study of post-analysis software for immune sequencing data. Notes on the study in general: Relative to controls, patients had five TRBV segments at higher frequency, with TRBV5-6, TRBV5-1 and TRBV20-1 among these.

No antigens are known for them. Prepared libraries of TCR beta cDNA carried unique molecular identifiers. TCRdb analysed the PCR reads with MiXCR anew, one entry per CDR3 protein. The repertoire holds about 430,000 distinct CDR3 sequences, with roughly 40% as singletons. Sequenced material: blood. The receptors stem from a girl aged 2-10 years with multiple sclerosis.

The chain carries TRBV20-1 and TRBJ2-5, with D possibly called TRBD1 or TRBD2 (5 bases each). The J call may be mistaken, given a closer DNA end match to TRBJ2-7. CDR1 DFQATT and CDR2 SNEGSKA come from the germline V gene (reference sequence). This CDR3 comprises 14 residues. This CDR3 is CSARDFGASYEQYF. The CDR3 coding sequence is TGCAGTGCTAGAGATTTCGGGGCCAGCTACGAGCAGTACTTC.

This chain links TRBV7-2 with TRBJ1-2; the match to TRBD1 covers 9 bases. Germline V gene sequence: CDR1 SGHTA, CDR2 FQGNSA. The CDR3 extends over 18 amino acids. The V segment lost 2 bases and the J segment 3 bases; nucleotides outside the gene matches: 13. The CDR3 DNA reads as TGTGCCAGCAGCTTATTGCCCTCGCGGGGACAGGGTTACTATGGCTACACCTTC. It codes for CASSLLPSRGQGYYGYTF.

This chain uses TRBV7-2 with TRBJ2-1; 8 bases map to TRBD2. This CDR3 region has 17 residues. Germline lookup yields CDR1 SGHTA and CDR2 FQGNSA. The junction had 10 bases not matched to a gene; V was cut back by 3 bases and J by 3 bases. DNA of the CDR3: TGTGCCAGCAGCTTTAGAACGGCCGGGGGGGTCTACAATGAGCAGTTCTTC. Residues: CASSFRTAGGVYNEQFF.

This chain links TRBV29-1 with TRBJ1-2; the D gene is possibly TRBD1 (5 bases). Germline V gives CDR1 SQVTM, CDR2 ANQGSEA. The V end was cut by 1 base, the J end by 4 bases, with 16 bases between. CDR3 length: 15 residues. DNA of the CDR3: TGCAGCGTTGAAGGGGGGAGGTTACGGGGCTATGGCTACACCTTC. Protein sequence: CSVEGGRLRGYGYTF.

This clonotype was detected only a few times. The rearrangement links TRBV27 to TRBJ2-3; either TRBD1 or TRBD2 may fit D (6 bases each). The CDR3 has 15 amino acids. CDR1 is MNHEY, CDR2 SMNVEV, per germline (reference sequence). The ends were cut back, 3 bases at V and 3 bases at J, with 13 bases in the middle. CDR3 bases: TGTGCCAGCAGTTTTTGGGGGGCACGGACAGATACGCAGTATTTT. Encoded protein: CASSFWGARTDTQYF.

The rearrangement joins TRBV7-7 to TRBJ2-3, with D unclear. The germline gives CDR1 SSHAT, CDR2 FNYEAQ (reference sequence). The CDR3 runs to 13 residues. Trimming shortened V by 0 bases and J by 4 bases, and 5 bases separated the two germline ends. Written as DNA, the CDR3 is TGTGCCAGCAGCTTAGCTGAGGCAGATACGCAGTATTTT. This codes for CASSLAEADTQYF.

DNA for the CDR3: TGTGCCAGTAGTATCCATCCGAGGGATGTATCTCAGCCCCAGCATTTT. Translated, it gives CASSIHPRDVSQPQHF. The gene calls are TRBV19 and TRBJ1-5; no clear D. Germline loops: CDR1 LNHDA, CDR2 SQIVND (reference sequence). This CDR3 has 16 amino acids. The V end lost 3 bases, the J end lost 6 bases, and 18 bases lay between the germline ends.

V is TRBV10-1 and J is TRBJ2-7, with 7 bases lining up with TRBD1. Germline CDR1 and CDR2: WNHNN and SYGVQD (reference sequence). The CDR3 covers 14 residues. Unmatched junction bases numbered 6, after V lost 2 bases and J lost 5 bases. The CDR3 is CASSEDRVLNEQYF. Here the CDR3 DNA reads TGCGCCAGCAGTGAGGACAGGGTCCTGAACGAGCAGTACTTC.

This clonotype was seen once. CDR3 DNA sequence: TGTGCCAGCAATCAGAGGAGGGACTATTTCAATGAGCAGTTCTTC. Amino acid sequence: CASNQRRDYFNEQFF. This chain links TRBV21-1 with TRBJ2-1; the table gives TRBD2 as D, unverified against the DNA. TRBV21-1 constitutes a pseudogene. The CDR3 has 15 amino acids.

The V call is TRBV27, the J call TRBJ1-6; D possibly corresponds to TRBD1 (5 bases). The germline V gene encodes CDR1 MNHEY and CDR2 SMNVEV (reference sequence). The CDR3 contains 14 residues. Between the trimmed V and J ends, which lost 6 bases and 7 bases, there was a span of 13 bases. The CDR3 loop is CASSTGTPNSPLHF. The CDR3 nucleotides read TGTGCCAGCAGCACCGGGACTCCGAATTCACCCCTCCACTTT.

J is TRBJ2-7 and V is TRBV7-2; maybe TRBD2 (5 bases). This CDR3 spans 15 amino acids. Trimming pared 5 bases from V and 2 bases from J, leaving 16 bases between. Germline CDR1 is SGHTA and CDR2 is FQGNSA. The CDR3 nucleotides are TGTGCCAGCAGCCTAGGCCGGGGTTTGACCTACGAGCAGTACTTC. This gives the protein CASSLGRGLTYEQYF.

The rearrangement links TRBV28 to TRBJ2-3, with D maybe TRBD2 (5 bases). Germline CDR1 and CDR2: MDHEN and SYDVKM. The CDR3 extends over 19 amino acids. V dropped 3 bases and J dropped 2 bases, with 24 bases sitting between them. The CDR3 sequence: CASSFPLIGSAGPTDTQYF. The CDR3 nucleotides are TGTGCCAGCAGTTTCCCCCTAATAGGTAGCGCGGGTCCCACAGATACGCAGTATTTT.

This chain links TRBV2 with TRBJ2-7; the D gene is possibly TRBD1 (5 bases). CDR1 SNHLY and CDR2 FYNNEI come from the germline V gene. This CDR3 region has 13 residues. V dropped 3 bases and J dropped 9 bases, with 15 bases sitting between them. The CDR3 reads CASSDQGSNGQYF. DNA for the CDR3: TGTGCCAGCAGTGATCAGGGTAGCAACGGGCAGTACTTC.

The chain uses TRBV27 and TRBJ2-7; 9 bases fit TRBD2. Germline CDR1 is MNHEY and CDR2 is SMNVEV (reference sequence). This CDR3 region has 17 residues. J lost 2 bases, V lost 5 bases, and 13 bases had no gene match. Here the CDR3 DNA reads TGTGCCAGCAGTCAAACGATCTTAGCGGGAGCCGCCTACGAGCAGTACTTC. Residues: CASSQTILAGAAYEQYF.